The 23 T cell receptor beta chains below all came from one sample that was sequenced in a study of PD-1 blockade in classical Hodgkin lymphoma (dated by TCRdb to 2018 to 2021). Libraries were prepared through the immunoSEQ multiplex PCR assay. TCRdb mirrors the immuneACCESS table, restricted to in-frame sequences. Some clones are absent from its copies; in checked studies, under half trace to an unresolved V gene, and the reason for the others is unknown. In this sample the table shows about 37,000 clones, less than 85% of which occur a single time. The top ten hold 16% of the sample. The sample's time point label, decoded: cycle 2 day 1 (C2D1) of nivolumab. Every trial patient had relapsed after autologous stem cell transplantation, and cohorts A, B and C differed in prior brentuximab vedotin exposure. The sequences come from peripheral blood mononuclear cells (PBMCs), collected before the second cycle of nivolumab. The receptors derive from a human donor with classical Hodgkin lymphoma.

The J gene is TRBJ1-2, the V gene TRBV7-2; 7 nucleotides match TRBD1. Germline V lookup: CDR1 SGHTA, CDR2 FQGNSA. The CDR3 is 14 amino acids. Trimming took 5 bases from V and 3 from J; bases not matched to a gene: 6. CDR3 sequence (DNA): TGTGCCAGCAGCCCCGACAGGGCGGACTATGGCTACACCTTC. Its translation: CASSPDRADYGYTF.

This clone came up once. The chain uses TRBV9 and TRBJ2-7; D is unclear. Germline V gene sequence: CDR1 SGDLS, CDR2 YYNGEE. With 7 bases removed from V and 5 bases from J, the gap between germline ends came to 10 bases. The CDR3 runs to 11 residues. The CDR3 reads CASGRWDEQYF. The CDR3 nucleotides read TGTGCCAGCGGCCGGTGGGACGAGCAGTACTTC.

The rearrangement links TRBV7-8 to TRBJ2-5; D is ambiguous. This CDR3 has 13 residues. The germline V gene has CDR1 SGHVS and CDR2 FQNEAQ. V lost 4 bases to trimming and J lost 1 base, with 7 bases between them. CDR3 sequence: CASSSTVQETQYF. The CDR3 nucleotides read TGTGCCAGCAGCTCGACGGTCCAAGAGACCCAGTACTTC.

By sample share, this clone is medium-sized (0.01 to 0.1%). The chain carries TRBV5-1 and TRBJ2-7, with 7 bases identical to TRBD2. The CDR3 contains 14 residues. Per germline, CDR1 SGHRS and CDR2 YFSETQ. Trimming at V came to 5 bases and at J to 2 bases, leaving 7 bases not matched to a gene. CDR3 in amino acids: CASSKLARTYEQYF. The CDR3, as DNA: TGCGCCAGCAGTAAACTAGCGCGTACCTACGAGCAGTACTTC. Full variable domain (remainder filled in from reference TRBV5-1 and TRBJ2-7): KAGVTQTPRYLIKTRGQQVTLSCSPISGHRSVSWYQQTPGQGLQFLFEYFSETQRNKGNFPGRFSGRQFSNSRSEMNVSTLELGDSALYLCASSKLARTYEQYFGPGTRLTVT.

V and J are TRBV2 and TRBJ2-7; perhaps TRBD2 as D (5 bases). V was shortened by 3 bases and J by 2 bases, with 11 bases between the two germline ends. The CDR3 spans 14 residues. Per germline, CDR1 SNHLY and CDR2 FYNNEI. The CDR3 spells CASSEGADAYEQYF. In nucleotides, the CDR3 is TGTGCCAGCAGTGAGGGAGCCGATGCCTACGAGCAGTACTTC.

A single count supports this clone. V usage is TRBV18 and J usage is TRBJ1-6; a weak D match, TRBD1 (6 bases). The V end was cut by 3 bases, the J end by 10 bases, with 10 bases between. Germline V gives CDR1 KGHSH, CDR2 LQKENI. The CDR3 length is 13 residues. CDR3 in amino acids: CASSPGDKSPLHF. Here the CDR3 DNA reads TGTGCCAGCTCACCCGGGGACAAATCACCCCTCCACTTT. Using reference TRBV18 and TRBJ1-6 for the parts outside the CDR3, the full variable domain is NAGVMQNPRHLVRRRGQEARLRCSPMKGHSHVYWYRQLPEEGLKFMVYLQKENIIDESGMPKERFSAEFPKEGPSILRIQQVVRGDSAAYFCASSPGDKSPLHFGNGTRLTVT.

The chain has TRBV4-2 and TRBJ1-2; 8 bases agree with TRBD1. The V gene's germline CDR1 is LGHNA and CDR2 YNFKEQ. Trimming at V came to 0 bases and at J to 8 bases, leaving 5 bases not matched to a gene. The CDR3 spans 14 residues. CDR3 bases: TGTGCCAGCAGCCAAGACGGGTCAGGGGGCGGCTACACCTTC. It encodes CASSQDGSGGGYTF.

This clone was observed a few times. V gene TRBV15 combines with J gene TRBJ2-3, with a possible D match to TRBD2 (6 bases). V was shortened by 5 bases and J by 7 bases, with 13 bases between the two germline ends. The germline gives CDR1 LNHNV, CDR2 YYDKDF (reference sequence). The CDR3 consists of 13 residues. The CDR3 loop is CATSGGVQNTQYF. CDR3 coding DNA: TGTGCCACCAGCGGCGGGGTTCAGAATACGCAGTATTTT. The full variable domain, with the rest looked up from reference TRBV15 and TRBJ2-3, is DAMVIQNPRYQVTQFGKPVTLSCSQTLNHNVMYWYQQKSSQAPKLLFHYYDKDFNNEADTPDNFQSRRPNTSFCFLDIRSPGLGDTAMYLCATSGGVQNTQYFGPGTRLTVL.

The V and J genes are TRBV5-6 and TRBJ2-6; no firm D call. V lost 0 bases to trimming and J lost 1 base, with 5 bases between them. The CDR3 totals 15 residues. CDR1 and CDR2 from the germline V gene are SGHDT and YYEEEE. The CDR3 spells CASSLGLSGANVLTF. The CDR3 DNA sequence: TGTGCCAGCAGCTTGGGCCTTTCTGGGGCCAACGTCCTGACTTTC.

By frequency in the sample, this clone is medium-sized. The chain links TRBV11-2 to TRBJ2-7, with TRBD1 matching over 9 bases. The CDR3 totals 14 residues. Germline CDR1 is SGHAT and CDR2 is FQNNGV. The V gene end was trimmed by 4 bases and the J gene end by 0 bases; junction bases not matched to a gene: 1. The CDR3 DNA reads as TGTGCCAGCAGCTGGGGACAGGGCTCCTACGAGCAGTACTTC. It translates to CASSWGQGSYEQYF. The complete variable domain, with remaining parts taken from reference TRBV11-2 and TRBJ2-7, reads EAGVAQSPRYKIIEKRQSVAFWCNPISGHATLYWYQQILGQGPKLLIQFQNNGVVDDSQLPKDRFSAERLKGVDSTLKIQPAKLEDSAVYLCASSWGQGSYEQYFGPGTRLTVT.

The V call is TRBV11-1, the J call TRBJ2-5; D is undetermined. The germline V and J ends were trimmed by 0 bases and 5 bases, with 1 base remaining between them. CDR1 is SGHAT and CDR2 is FQDESV in the germline V gene (reference sequence). The CDR3 runs to 11 residues. The CDR3 reads CASSLAETQYF. CDR3 sequence (DNA): TGTGCCAGCAGCTTAGCGGAGACCCAGTACTTC.

This sequence joins TRBV10-1 and TRBJ1-5; 7 nucleotides agree with TRBD1. The V gene end was trimmed by 8 bases and the J gene end by 6 bases; junction bases not matched to a gene: 4. CDR1 and CDR2 (germline): WNHNN, SYGVQD (reference sequence). This CDR3 is built from 12 residues. CDR3 sequence: CASLSGGQPQHF. The CDR3 nucleotides read TGCGCCAGCTTATCAGGGGGTCAGCCCCAGCATTTT.

This clone appeared a few times. The chain has TRBV4-3 and TRBJ1-2; 7 bases fit TRBD1. From germline, CDR1 is LGHNA and CDR2 YSLEER. V shed 4 bases, J shed 2 bases, and the junction held 4 bases outside the gene matches. The CDR3 loop spans 14 amino acids. The CDR3 sequence: CASSRTTGNYGYTF. DNA for the CDR3: TGCGCCAGCAGCCGAACGACAGGGAACTATGGCTACACCTTC.

This clone has a handful of counts. J is TRBJ2-5 and V is TRBV9; unclear D gene. CDR1 SGDLS and CDR2 YYNGEE come from the germline V gene. CDR3 size: 14 residues. V lost 0 bases and J 2 bases, leaving 8 bases between the germline ends. This CDR3 is CASSVDPNQETQYF. The CDR3 DNA reads TGTGCCAGCAGCGTAGATCCAAATCAAGAGACCCAGTACTTC.

This chain connects TRBV4-3 to TRBJ2-7; D call uncertain. The CDR3 has 12 residues. CDR1 and CDR2 (germline): LGHNA, YSLEER. The V gene lost 1 base and the J gene lost 5 bases, with 6 bases spanning the gap. The CDR3 here is CASSQAGDEQYF. In DNA, the CDR3 is TGCGCCAGCAGCCAAGCTGGTGACGAGCAGTACTTC.

CDR3 sequence: CASSAARGYTF. The CDR3, as DNA: TGCGCCAGCAGCGCGGCTCGTGGCTACACCTTC. This rearrangement joins TRBV5-1 to TRBJ1-2, with D unclear. The CDR3 is 11 residues long. The V end lost 4 bases, the J end lost 7 bases, and 8 bases lay between the germline ends. Germline V gives CDR1 SGHRS, CDR2 YFSETQ.

The CDR3 region is CSVSGGTAEQYF. CDR3 sequence (DNA): TGCAGCGTTTCAGGGGGGACTGCCGAGCAGTACTTC. The chain recombines TRBV29-1 with TRBJ2-7; D is possibly TRBD1 (7 bases). The CDR3 consists of 12 residues. The V gene lost 5 bases and the J gene lost 6 bases, with 14 bases spanning the gap. Per germline, CDR1 SQVTM and CDR2 ANQGSEA.

The chain employs TRBV7-7 and TRBJ2-2; 7 bases are a match to TRBD2. The J segment lost 4 bases and the V segment lost 4 bases, leaving 6 bases of the junction unmatched. Germline CDR1 and CDR2: SSHAT and FNYEAQ (reference sequence). The CDR3 has 15 amino acids. The CDR3 region is CASSSLAGVTGELFF. The CDR3 bases are TGTGCCAGCAGCTCCCTCGCGGGGGTCACCGGGGAGCTGTTTTTT.

The chain recombines TRBV18 with TRBJ1-3, with a tentative D call TRBD1 (6 bases). The CDR3 sequence is 16 residues long. Germline CDR1 KGHSH, CDR2 LQKENI. V lost 0 bases and J 1 base, leaving 10 bases between the germline ends. CDR3: CASSPPGGGSGNTIYF. In DNA, the CDR3 is TGTGCCAGCTCACCACCAGGGGGAGGATCTGGAAACACCATATATTTT. The variable domain in full, completed from reference TRBV18 and TRBJ1-3, reads NAGVMQNPRHLVRRRGQEARLRCSPMKGHSHVYWYRQLPEEGLKFMVYLQKENIIDESGMPKERFSAEFPKEGPSILRIQQVVRGDSAAYFCASSPPGGGSGNTIYFGEGSWLTVV.

V usage is TRBV7-2 and J usage is TRBJ2-7; 12 bases agree with TRBD2. Germline-derived CDR1 and CDR2 are SGHTA and FQGNSA. Unmatched junction bases numbered 6, after V lost 2 bases and J lost 7 bases. CDR3 length: 15 residues. CDR3 protein: CASSLRLAGAGEQYF. CDR3 in DNA: TGTGCCAGCAGCTTAAGACTAGCGGGGGCGGGGGAGCAGTACTTC.

The V and J genes are TRBV7-2 and TRBJ2-7; 7 nucleotides agree with TRBD2. V shed 1 base, J shed 4 bases, and the junction held 7 bases outside the gene matches. The CDR3 consists of 15 residues. CDR1 is SGHTA, CDR2 FQGNSA, per germline. The CDR3 DNA sequence: TGTGCCAGCAGCTTAGGGTCTACGGGGGGATACGAGCAGTACTTC. It specifies CASSLGSTGGYEQYF.

V is TRBV9 and J is TRBJ2-3; 8 bases match TRBD2. This CDR3 spans 14 amino acids. CDR1 and CDR2 from the germline V gene are SGDLS and YYNGEE. V lost 4 bases, J lost 5 bases, and 6 bases stayed unmatched. The CDR3 DNA is TGTGCCAGCAGCCCACGGGGGGGGAGAGATACGCAGTATTTT. Translated, it gives CASSPRGGRDTQYF.

The V call is TRBV6-1, the J call TRBJ2-2; the match to TRBD1 covers 11 bases. This CDR3 contains 15 residues. V lost 6 bases and J lost 5; bases outside the gene matches: 5. CDR1 MNHNS and CDR2 SASEGT come from the germline V gene. The CDR3 region has the DNA TGTGCCAGCAGGGACAGGGGGCGCATAACCGGGGAGCTGTTTTTT. Its translation: CASRDRGRITGELFF.